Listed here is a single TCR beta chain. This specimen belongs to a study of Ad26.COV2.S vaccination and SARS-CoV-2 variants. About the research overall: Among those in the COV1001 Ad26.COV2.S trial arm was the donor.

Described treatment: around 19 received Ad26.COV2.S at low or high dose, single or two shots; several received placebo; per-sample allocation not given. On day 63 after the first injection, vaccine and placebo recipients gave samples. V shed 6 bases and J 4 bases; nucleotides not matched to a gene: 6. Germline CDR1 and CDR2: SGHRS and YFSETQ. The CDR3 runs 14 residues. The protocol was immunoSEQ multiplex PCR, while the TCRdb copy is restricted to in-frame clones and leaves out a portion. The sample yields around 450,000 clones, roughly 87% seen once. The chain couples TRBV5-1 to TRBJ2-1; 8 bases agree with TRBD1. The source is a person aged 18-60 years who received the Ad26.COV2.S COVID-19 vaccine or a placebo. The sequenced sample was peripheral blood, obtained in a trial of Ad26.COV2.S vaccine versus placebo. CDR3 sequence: CASTRGRQYNEQFF. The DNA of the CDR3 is TGCGCCAGCACCAGGGGGCGTCAGTACAATGAGCAGTTCTTC.